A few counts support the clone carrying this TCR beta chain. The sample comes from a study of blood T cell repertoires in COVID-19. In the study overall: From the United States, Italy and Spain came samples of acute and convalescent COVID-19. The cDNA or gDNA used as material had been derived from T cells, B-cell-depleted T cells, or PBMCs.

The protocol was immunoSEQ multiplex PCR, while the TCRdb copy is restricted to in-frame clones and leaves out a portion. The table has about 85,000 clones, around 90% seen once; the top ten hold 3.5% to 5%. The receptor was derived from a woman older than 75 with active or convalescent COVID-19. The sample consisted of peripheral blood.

The CDR3 here is CASSPPRRGLGGNTIYF. The CDR3, as DNA: TGTGCCAGTAGTCCTCCACGGAGGGGCCTTGGAGGAAACACCATATATTTT. The gene calls are TRBV19 and TRBJ1-3, with a weak D call TRBD1 (5 bases). The CDR3 length is 17 residues. Trimming removed 5 bases at V and 4 bases at J, with 21 bases between. Germline-derived CDR1 and CDR2 are LNHDA and SQIVND (reference sequence).